Here is one T cell receptor beta chain with its context. This entry comes from a study of blood T cell repertoires in COVID-19. The CDR3 contains 15 residues. With V trimmed by 3 bases and J by 2 bases, 4 bases remained unmatched. The germline V gene has CDR1 SGHNT and CDR2 YYREEE (reference sequence). In the original analysis: Cell counts per sample came from amplifying reference gene primers. Only in-frame clones appear in the TCRdb table, and some are missing; sequencing was by immunoSEQ multiplex PCR. The V and J calls and the clone size are those of that table, but D and trimming were determined from the DNA. The profile shows roughly 460,000 clones, around nine tenths of them singletons.

Sequences were obtained from peripheral blood. The TCR comes from a man between 18 and 35 years old with COVID-19, enrolled during active disease. The chain recombines TRBV5-4 with TRBJ2-1, with 8 bases fitting TRBD2. The CDR3 here is CASSSTTSAYNEQFF. CDR3 sequence (DNA): TGTGCCAGCAGCTCGACGACTAGCGCCTACAATGAGCAGTTCTTC.